This T cell receptor beta chain was recovered during a study of blood T cell repertoires in COVID-19. Measured with immunoSEQ multiplex PCR; TCRdb has only the in-frame clones, and not every one. The sample includes fewer than 35,000 clones, 85% to 90% of them seen just once. CDR1 is MNHNY and CDR2 is SVGAGI in the germline V gene (reference sequence). The CDR3 spans 14 residues. Trimming removed 7 bases from V and 6 bases from J; junction bases left unmatched: 10. This clone was seen more than once but under ten times. Sequencing was carried out using peripheral blood. The chain has TRBV6-6 and TRBJ1-2; TRBD1 matches at 8 bases. The source is a man in his sixties with active COVID-19. CDR3 nucleotides: TGTGCCAGCACCCACCCCGCAGGGGGCAATGGCTACACCTTC. This translates into CASTHPAGGNGYTF.